This T cell receptor (beta chain) stems from a study of blood T cells in healthy people across ages. Study information: Per two T cells, about one barcoded beta molecule was captured through template switching. Study-level findings and limits: Roughly linear declines in TCR beta diversity per million T cells occurred with age. CMV infection status of these donors was not known.

Remarks on this clonotype: The antigen is unknown.

A second PCR, run for roughly 7 to 11 cycles, used a sample-barcoded 5' primer plus a J-beta primer mix. Via MiXCR, TCRdb re-called the 5' RACE reads, giving one row per CDR3 protein. The sample contains hundreds of thousands of distinct CDR3 sequences, approximately 30% of which appear only once. V was cut by 2 bases and J by 3 bases, with 14 bases left in between. Germline V gene sequence: CDR1 MNHEY, CDR2 SVGAGI. The CDR3 runs 16 residues. The chain is built from TRBV6-5 and TRBJ1-5, with a possible D match to TRBD1 (5 bases). Material: blood. The sequence was obtained from a woman at least 80 years old in good health. This chain's CDR3 is CASSYGTGGSNQPQHF. Here the CDR3 DNA reads TGTGCCAGCAGTTACGGGACGGGGGGATCCAATCAGCCCCAGCATTTT.